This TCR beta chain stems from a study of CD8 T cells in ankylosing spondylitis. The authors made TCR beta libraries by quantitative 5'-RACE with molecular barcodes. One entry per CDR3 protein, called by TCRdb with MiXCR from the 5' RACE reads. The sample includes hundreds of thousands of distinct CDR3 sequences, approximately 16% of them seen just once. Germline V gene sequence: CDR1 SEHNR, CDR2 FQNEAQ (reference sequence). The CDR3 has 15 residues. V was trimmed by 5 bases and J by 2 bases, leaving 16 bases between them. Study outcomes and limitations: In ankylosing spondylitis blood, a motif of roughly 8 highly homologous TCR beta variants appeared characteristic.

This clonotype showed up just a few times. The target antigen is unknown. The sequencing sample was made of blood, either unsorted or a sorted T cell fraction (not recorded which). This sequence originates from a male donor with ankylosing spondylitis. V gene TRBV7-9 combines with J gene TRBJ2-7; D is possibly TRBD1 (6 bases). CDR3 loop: CASSPRQVDTYEQYF. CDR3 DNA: TGTGCCAGCAGCCCAAGACAGGTCGACACCTACGAGCAGTACTTC.